This T cell receptor (beta chain) was identified in a study of a mutant IDH1 vaccine in newly diagnosed glioma. Study at large: Patients received eight vaccinations in weeks 1, 3, 5, 7, 11, 15, 19, 23. Standard pretreatment was either radiotherapy, temozolomide, or, for most, radiochemotherapy with temozolomide. Study observations and caveats: There were vaccine-induced immune responses in more than 85% of the patients.

Germline CDR1 is SQVTM and CDR2 is ANQGSEA. CDR3 length: 13 residues. The V gene lost 7 bases and the J gene lost 5 bases, with 17 bases spanning the gap. Concerning this clone itself: Antigen specificity is unknown.

Profiling relied on immunoSEQ multiplex PCR, and the TCRdb table lists in-frame clones only, not all of them. The data show fewer than 75,000 clones, with roughly 83% seen just once and approximately 8.3% held by the top ten. Described time point: week 11, during vaccination. Every single dose of the vaccine, 300 ug of mutant IDH1 20-mer peptide, came with topical imiquimod. Donor diagnoses consisted of new WHO grade 3 or 4 IDH1-mutant, ATRX-lost astrocytomas. The sample was PBMCs, taken from a glioma patient whose treatment included an IDH1 peptide vaccine. V and J are TRBV29-1 and TRBJ2-5; D is tentatively TRBD1 or TRBD2 (7 bases each). The TCR was taken from a woman between 45 and 65 years old with glioma. CDR3 coding DNA: TGCAGCGGACGGGGGGACAGTCAGGAGACCCAGTACTTC. The encoded protein is CSGRGDSQETQYF.